Sequencing of this TCR beta chain was carried out in a study of blood T cell repertoires in COVID-19. Overall study: Collection of acute and convalescent COVID-19 samples took place in the United States, Italy and Spain. From T cells, B-cell-depleted T cells, or PBMCs came the material, which was cDNA or gDNA.

Germline assignment: CDR1 SGHTA and CDR2 FQGNSA. The CDR3 extends over 15 amino acids. V was clipped by 1 base and J by 4 bases, with 10 bases between them. In the original processing: The authors estimated nucleated cell counts from reference gene primer amplification. The data were produced by immunoSEQ multiplex PCR, yet TCRdb's version contains in-frame clones alone and is incomplete. D and trimming were read from the DNA, whereas the V and J calls and clone size are those reported in that table. The sample lists roughly 100,000 clones, 81% seen once, with roughly 4% in the top ten. V usage is TRBV7-2 and J usage is TRBJ1-4; D perhaps matches TRBD1 (5 bases). The source of this sequence is a man aged 55 to 70 with acute or convalescent COVID-19. The sequenced sample was peripheral blood. In nucleotides, the CDR3 is TGTGCCAGCAGCTTAGGACAGACTTTTAATGAAAAACTGTTTTTT. Its translation is CASSLGQTFNEKLFF.